One sample yielded the 31 T cell receptor beta chains listed below, sequenced in a study of shared clonotypes between healthy human individuals. Repertoires were generated with immunoSEQ multiplex PCR, while TCRdb's copy carries only in-frame clones and drops some. The repertoire holds roughly 1.4 million clones, with approximately 98.5% as singletons. The sequenced sample consisted of naive CD4+ T cells sorted from blood. Described subset: CD45RA+ positively selected. The receptors shown here come from a man aged 30-40 years in good health.

The chain combines TRBV6-5 with TRBJ2-3; 7 bases fit TRBD2. Per germline, CDR1 MNHEY and CDR2 SVGAGI. The CDR3 is made up of 14 amino acids. The junction had 4 bases not matched to a gene; V was cut back by 2 bases and J by 5 bases. The CDR3 region is CASSYEGTKDTQYF. The CDR3 DNA reads as TGTGCCAGCAGTTACGAAGGGACTAAAGATACGCAGTATTTT.

The genes are TRBV7-2 and TRBJ2-7; no reliable D call. The CDR3 length is 15 residues. CDR1 is SGHTA and CDR2 is FQGNSA in the germline V gene. V lost 0 bases and J lost 2, with 11 bases in between. As DNA, the CDR3 is TGTGCCAGCAGCTTAGCCCGGTCCACAACCTACGAGCAGTACTTC. Amino acid sequence: CASSLARSTTYEQYF.

The chain carries TRBV10-3 and TRBJ2-1; 10 bases map to TRBD2. Trimming took 7 bases from V and 0 from J; bases not matched to a gene: 6. Germline V gives CDR1 ENHRY, CDR2 SYGVKD. CDR3 length: 16 residues. The CDR3 DNA sequence: TGTGCCATCACTCGACTAGCGGGTAGCTCCTACAATGAGCAGTTCTTC. Translated, it gives CAITRLAGSSYNEQFF.

The count of this clone is one. The chain is built from TRBV5-5 and TRBJ2-7, with 9 nucleotides matching TRBD1. The CDR3 sequence is 17 residues long. The ends lost 0 bases at V and 2 bases at J; junction bases unmatched: 9. Germline values: CDR1 SGHKS, CDR2 YYEKEE (reference sequence). In nucleotides, the CDR3 is TGTGCCAGCAGCTTGGCTGCTCTGACAGGGGGTGCCTACGAGCAGTACTTC. This gives the protein CASSLAALTGGAYEQYF.

The chain carries TRBV6-5 and TRBJ2-5; D remains ambiguous. CDR1 is MNHEY, CDR2 SVGAGI, per germline. The germline V and J ends were trimmed by 5 bases and 5 bases, with 18 bases remaining between them. There are 15 residues in the CDR3. CDR3 nucleotides: TGTGCCAGCAGTCAACTCGTGAAGGGTCGGGAGACCCAGTACTTC. This sequence encodes CASSQLVKGRETQYF.

V gene TRBV4-2 combines with J gene TRBJ2-3, with 8 bases aligning to TRBD2. The CDR3 loop spans 20 amino acids. V was clipped by 2 bases and J by 0 bases; unmatched bases: 16. Germline V lookup: CDR1 LGHNA, CDR2 YNFKEQ. CDR3 in amino acids: CASSQHLGAGGLSSTDTQYF. In DNA form, the CDR3 reads TGTGCCAGCAGCCAACACCTTGGGGCGGGAGGTCTCTCTAGCACAGATACGCAGTATTTT.

The chain joins TRBV6-6 to TRBJ2-7, with 10 bases fitting TRBD1. V shed 5 bases and J 5 bases; nucleotides not matched to a gene: 6. The CDR3 extends over 14 amino acids. CDR1 and CDR2 (germline): MNHNY, SVGAGI (reference sequence). CDR3 nucleotide sequence: TGTGCCAGCAGTCGACAGGGGGCTGGGAACGAGCAGTACTTC. It specifies CASSRQGAGNEQYF.

The chain employs TRBV19 and TRBJ1-5; 7 bases line up with TRBD1. Germline-derived CDR1 and CDR2 are LNHDA and SQIVND (reference sequence). V shed 6 bases and J 0 bases; nucleotides not matched to a gene: 5. The CDR3 is made up of 15 amino acids. CDR3 bases: TGTGCCAGTAGCAACAGGGGAAATAGCAATCAGCCCCAGCATTTT. This codes for CASSNRGNSNQPQHF.

J is TRBJ2-7 and V is TRBV19; 7 bases are shared with TRBD2. This CDR3 has 17 residues. Germline CDR1 and CDR2: LNHDA and SQIVND (reference sequence). The V gene end was trimmed by 2 bases and the J gene end by 0 bases; junction bases not matched to a gene: 10. Here the CDR3 reads CASSIYPSGYSSYEQYF. The CDR3 nucleotides are TGTGCCAGTAGTATATACCCTAGCGGCTACAGCTCCTACGAGCAGTACTTC.

The chain combines TRBV6-1 with TRBJ2-7, with no clear D. Trimming pared 1 base from V and 2 bases from J, leaving 12 bases between. The CDR3 has 15 amino acids. Germline lookup yields CDR1 MNHNS and CDR2 SASEGT. The CDR3 DNA reads as TGTGCCAGCAGTGAAGGCCCCACGCGAACCTACGAGCAGTACTTC. It codes for CASSEGPTRTYEQYF.

This sequence joins TRBV18 and TRBJ2-2; D is ambiguous. The CDR3 is 12 amino acids. Per the germline V gene, CDR1 is KGHSH and CDR2 is LQKENI. V gave up 5 bases and J gave up 5 bases, with 6 bases separating them. The CDR3 nucleotides are TGTGCCAGCTCATTGAAGACCGGGGAGCTGTTTTTT. It yields the protein CASSLKTGELFF.

This chain connects TRBV11-2 to TRBJ2-7; 10 bases are shared with TRBD1. From germline, CDR1 is SGHAT and CDR2 FQNNGV. There are 16 residues in the CDR3. V was clipped by 1 base and J by 1 base; unmatched bases: 4. The CDR3 is CASSLGRTGGSYEQYF. The CDR3 DNA reads as TGTGCCAGCAGCTTAGGGCGGACAGGGGGTTCCTACGAGCAGTACTTC.

CDR3 nucleotide sequence: TGTGCCAGCTCACCATCCCTGACTAGCGGGAGGGCCTTTCTCACAGATACGCAGTATTTT. Amino acids: CASSPSLTSGRAFLTDTQYF. This chain links TRBV18 with TRBJ2-3, with TRBD2 identical over 14 bases. Germline lookup yields CDR1 KGHSH and CDR2 LQKENI. V was clipped by 2 bases and J by 2 bases; unmatched bases: 12. The CDR3 totals 20 residues.

This chain uses TRBV6-5 with TRBJ2-7, with D unclear. V was cut by 6 bases and J by 3 bases, with 15 bases left in between. The CDR3 sequence is 14 residues long. CDR1 is MNHEY, CDR2 SVGAGI, per germline. The CDR3 protein is CASRASVTRYEQYF. The DNA of the CDR3 is TGTGCCAGCAGAGCTAGTGTAACCCGCTACGAGCAGTACTTC.

J is TRBJ2-6 and V is TRBV2, with D possibly being TRBD2 (7 bases). The CDR3 is 19 residues long. Germline V gene lookup returns CDR1 SNHLY and CDR2 FYNNEI. V lost 7 bases, J lost 2 bases, and 24 bases lay in between. The CDR3 protein is CASIIPSGGRGPGANVLTF. In DNA, the CDR3 is TGTGCCAGCATTATACCTTCCGGGGGGCGGGGCCCTGGGGCCAACGTCCTGACTTTC.

On this clone: Other DNA sequences in the sample encode the same CDR3. The V and J genes are TRBV18 and TRBJ2-2; D ambiguous. Germline V gene sequence: CDR1 KGHSH, CDR2 LQKENI. This CDR3 comprises 14 residues. Trimming stripped 3 bases from V and 1 base from J, with 6 bases between. The chain's CDR3 is CASSPQLNTGELFF. CDR3 nucleotide sequence: TGTGCCAGCTCACCTCAACTGAACACCGGGGAGCTGTTTTTT.

This sequence joins TRBV7-2 and TRBJ2-1; TRBD2 agrees at 7 bases. CDR1 and CDR2 from the germline V gene are SGHTA and FQGNSA. With 1 base clipped from V and 14 bases from J, the junction kept 11 bases outside the gene matches. This CDR3 has 14 residues. DNA for the CDR3: TGTGCCAGCAGCTTAGATCTAGCGGAGCGAGGGGAGTTCTTC. Its translation: CASSLDLAERGEFF.

The rearrangement links TRBV29-1 to TRBJ2-3; weak D call: TRBD2 (6 bases). This CDR3 is built from 13 residues. CDR1 SQVTM and CDR2 ANQGSEA come from the germline V gene. With 4 bases removed from V and 2 bases from J, the gap between germline ends came to 10 bases. This CDR3 reads CSVARRDTDTQYF. CDR3 DNA: TGCAGCGTTGCTCGGAGGGACACAGATACGCAGTATTTT.

Notes on this clone: The identical CDR3 is also encoded by other nucleotide sequences in the sample. This chain joins TRBV18 and TRBJ2-4; 7 positions match TRBD1. CDR1 and CDR2 (germline): KGHSH, LQKENI. There are 16 residues in the CDR3. After removal of 3 bases from V and 0 bases from J, the junction contained 5 bases not matched to a gene. The CDR3 is CASSPRDRIAKNIQYF. CDR3 DNA sequence: TGTGCCAGCTCACCCAGGGACAGAATAGCCAAAAACATTCAGTACTTC.

This rearrangement joins TRBV9 to TRBJ1-3, with a possible D match to TRBD1 (5 bases). This CDR3 contains 14 residues. The germline V gene encodes CDR1 SGDLS and CDR2 YYNGEE. V lost 3 bases, J lost 8 bases, and 15 bases lay in between. The CDR3 is CASSADQGGHTIYF. The CDR3 DNA follows: TGTGCCAGCAGCGCAGATCAGGGCGGTCACACCATATATTTT.

The chain links TRBV29-1 to TRBJ2-1, with a weak D call TRBD1 (6 bases). Germline V gives CDR1 SQVTM, CDR2 ANQGSEA. V was shortened by 6 bases and J by 5 bases, with 17 bases between the two germline ends. The CDR3 is 14 amino acids. The CDR3 nucleotides are TGCAGCGTCAGGCCGCAGGGGTTACACAATGAGCAGTTCTTC. As protein: CSVRPQGLHNEQFF.

This chain connects TRBV11-3 to TRBJ2-7, with a possible D match to TRBD2 (7 bases). V shed 3 bases and J shed 6 bases, with 15 bases lying between them. Germline-derived CDR1 and CDR2 are SGHNT and YENEEA. The CDR3 extends over 14 amino acids. In DNA form, the CDR3 reads TGTGCCAGCAGCTTTTCGGGGGGCCGGGGCGAGCAGTACTTC. It is translated as CASSFSGGRGEQYF.

This clone has only one observation. The chain uses TRBV18 and TRBJ2-1; D unresolved. Looked up from germline, CDR1 is KGHSH and CDR2 is LQKENI. The CDR3 is 16 amino acids. The V and J ends lost 0 bases and 0 bases respectively, with 9 bases between them. The CDR3 spells CASSPPSWGSYNEQFF. The CDR3 bases are TGTGCCAGCTCACCACCCTCTTGGGGCTCCTACAATGAGCAGTTCTTC.

The chain has TRBV6-1 and TRBJ1-5; 7 bases are shared with TRBD1. V gave up 11 bases and J gave up 3 bases; unmatched junction bases: 4. This CDR3 region has 12 residues. The germline gives CDR1 MNHNS, CDR2 SASEGT. Here the CDR3 DNA reads TGTGCCGGGGGACAGCTCAATCAGCCCCAGCATTTT. It yields the protein CAGGQLNQPQHF.

About this clone itself: The junction does not match germline at one end; this may be a read error. The V and J genes are TRBV2 and TRBJ1-2; 8 nucleotides agree with TRBD1. This CDR3 spans 14 amino acids. Germline V lookup: CDR1 SNHLY, CDR2 FYNNEI. CDR3 in amino acids: CASREGQGRSGYTF. In DNA form, the CDR3 reads TGTGCCAGCAGAGAAGGACAGGGTAGGAGTGGCTACACCTTC.

The rearrangement links TRBV15 to TRBJ1-2; tentatively, D is TRBD1 (5 bases). There are 15 residues in the CDR3. Germline V gene lookup returns CDR1 LNHNV and CDR2 YYDKDF (reference sequence). V was pared by 4 bases and J by 3 bases, with 15 bases between. The CDR3 sequence is CATSTRKGQYYGYTF. The CDR3 DNA reads as TGTGCCACCAGCACCCGGAAGGGGCAGTACTATGGCTACACCTTC.

J is TRBJ2-7 and V is TRBV5-5; TRBD1 matches at 7 bases. This CDR3 comprises 14 residues. Germline lookup yields CDR1 SGHKS and CDR2 YYEKEE (reference sequence). Losses at the gene ends were 4 bases for V and 4 bases for J; bases not matched to a gene: 8. This chain's CDR3 is CASSTWDREYEQYF. DNA for the CDR3: TGTGCCAGCAGCACCTGGGACAGAGAATACGAGCAGTACTTC.

For the CDR3, the DNA is TGTGCTAGTGGTTTGTCAACAGGGCGCTACACCTTC. This gives the protein CASGLSTGRYTF. The chain uses TRBV12-5 and TRBJ1-2, with D possibly TRBD1 on 6 matching bases. V was trimmed by 2 bases and J by 9 bases, leaving 10 bases between them. The CDR3 sequence is 12 residues long. Looked up from germline, CDR1 is LGHNT and CDR2 is FRNRAP.

V is TRBV19 and J is TRBJ1-1; TRBD1 matches 7 bases. Germline CDR1 LNHDA, CDR2 SQIVND (reference sequence). Trimming removed 5 bases from V and 3 bases from J; junction bases left unmatched: 15. The CDR3 covers 17 residues. The CDR3 region is CASSRRDRRIRDTEAFF. CDR3 nucleotide sequence: TGTGCCAGTAGTCGTCGGGACAGAAGGATTAGGGACACTGAAGCTTTCTTT.

The genes are TRBV5-1 and TRBJ1-1, with 7 bases that match TRBD1. The V gene end was trimmed by 4 bases and the J gene end by 8 bases; junction bases not matched to a gene: 5. From germline, CDR1 is SGHRS and CDR2 YFSETQ. The CDR3 runs 12 residues. The chain's CDR3 is CASSEGTAEAFF. Here the CDR3 DNA reads TGCGCCAGCAGCGAAGGGACAGCCGAAGCTTTCTTT.

With regard to this clone: Different DNA sequences within this sample yield the same CDR3. The chain uses TRBV9 and TRBJ2-1; D remains unclear. CDR1 SGDLS and CDR2 YYNGEE come from the germline V gene. V was pared by 0 bases and J by 5 bases, with 6 bases between. The CDR3 length is 13 residues. CDR3 sequence reads: CASSVAADNEQFF. CDR3 DNA: TGTGCCAGCAGCGTAGCAGCTGACAATGAGCAGTTCTTC.